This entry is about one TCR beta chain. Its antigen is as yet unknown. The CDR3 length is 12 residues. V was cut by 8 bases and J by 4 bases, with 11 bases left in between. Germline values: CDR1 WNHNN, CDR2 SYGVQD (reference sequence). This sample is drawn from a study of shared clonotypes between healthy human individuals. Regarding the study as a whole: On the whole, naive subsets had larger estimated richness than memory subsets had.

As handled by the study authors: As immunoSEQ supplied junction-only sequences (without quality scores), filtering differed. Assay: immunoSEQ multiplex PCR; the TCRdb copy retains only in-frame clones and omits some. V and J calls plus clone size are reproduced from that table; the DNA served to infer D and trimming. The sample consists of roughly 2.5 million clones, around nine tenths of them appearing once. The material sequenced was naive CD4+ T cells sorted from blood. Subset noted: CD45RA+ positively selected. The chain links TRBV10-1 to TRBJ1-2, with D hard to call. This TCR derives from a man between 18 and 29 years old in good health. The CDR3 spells CASSNWGYGYTF. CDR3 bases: TGCGCCAGCTCAAATTGGGGCTATGGCTACACCTTC.